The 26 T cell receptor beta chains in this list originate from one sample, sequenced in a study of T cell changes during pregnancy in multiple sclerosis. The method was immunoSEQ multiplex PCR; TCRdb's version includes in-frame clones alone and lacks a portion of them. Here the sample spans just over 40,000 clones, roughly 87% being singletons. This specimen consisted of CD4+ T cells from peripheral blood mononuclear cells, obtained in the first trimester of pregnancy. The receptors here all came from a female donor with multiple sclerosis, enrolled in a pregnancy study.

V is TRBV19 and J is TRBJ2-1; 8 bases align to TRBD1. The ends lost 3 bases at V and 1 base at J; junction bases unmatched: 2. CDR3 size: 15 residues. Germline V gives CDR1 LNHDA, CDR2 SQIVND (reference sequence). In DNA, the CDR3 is TGTGCCAGTAGTATTCAGGGGGCTTCCTACAATGAGCAGTTCTTC. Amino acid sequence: CASSIQGASYNEQFF.

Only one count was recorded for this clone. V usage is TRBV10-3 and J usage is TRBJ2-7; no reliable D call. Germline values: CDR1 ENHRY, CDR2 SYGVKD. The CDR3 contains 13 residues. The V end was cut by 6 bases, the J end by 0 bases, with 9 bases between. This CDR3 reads CAIRQSASYEQYF. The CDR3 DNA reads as TGTGCCATCAGGCAGAGCGCCTCCTACGAGCAGTACTTC.

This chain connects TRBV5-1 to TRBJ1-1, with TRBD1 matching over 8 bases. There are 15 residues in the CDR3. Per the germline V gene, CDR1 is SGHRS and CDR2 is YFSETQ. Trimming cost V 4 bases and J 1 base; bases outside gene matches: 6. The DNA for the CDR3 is TGCGCCAGCAGCGCCGGACAGGGATGGAACACTGAAGCTTTCTTT. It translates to CASSAGQGWNTEAFF.

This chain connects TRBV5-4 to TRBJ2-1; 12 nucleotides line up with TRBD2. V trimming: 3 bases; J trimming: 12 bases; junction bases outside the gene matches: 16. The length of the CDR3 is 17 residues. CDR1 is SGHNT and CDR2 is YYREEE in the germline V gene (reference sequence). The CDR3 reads CASSSKRTSGASSGQFF. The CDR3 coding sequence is TGTGCCAGCAGCTCCAAAAGGACTAGCGGGGCGTCGTCAGGGCAGTTCTTC. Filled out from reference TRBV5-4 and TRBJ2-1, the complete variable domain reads ETGVTQSPTHLIKTRGQQVTLRCSSQSGHNTVSWYQQALGQGPQFIFQYYREEENGRGNFPPRFSGLQFPNYSSELNVNALELDDSALYLCASSSKRTSGASSGQFFGPGTRLTVL.

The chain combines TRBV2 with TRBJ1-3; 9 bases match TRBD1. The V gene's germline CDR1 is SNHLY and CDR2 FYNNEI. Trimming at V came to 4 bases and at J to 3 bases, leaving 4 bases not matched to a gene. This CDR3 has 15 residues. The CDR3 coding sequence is TGTGCCAGCAGTGTGGACAGGGGAAATGGAAACACCATATATTTT. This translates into CASSVDRGNGNTIYF.

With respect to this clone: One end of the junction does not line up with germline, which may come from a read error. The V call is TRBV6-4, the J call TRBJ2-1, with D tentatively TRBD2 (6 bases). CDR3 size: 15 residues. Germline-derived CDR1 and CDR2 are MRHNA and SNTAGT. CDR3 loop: CATSKGLPAYNEQFF. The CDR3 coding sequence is TGTGCCACCAGTAAAGGACTACCAGCCTACAATGAGCAGTTCTTC.

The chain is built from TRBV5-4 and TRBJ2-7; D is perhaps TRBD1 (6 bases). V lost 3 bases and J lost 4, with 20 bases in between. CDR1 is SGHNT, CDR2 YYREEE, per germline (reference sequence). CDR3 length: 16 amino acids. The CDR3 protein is CASSSLIGTQVYEQYF. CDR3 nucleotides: TGTGCCAGCAGCTCCCTAATCGGGACACAGGTTTACGAGCAGTACTTC.

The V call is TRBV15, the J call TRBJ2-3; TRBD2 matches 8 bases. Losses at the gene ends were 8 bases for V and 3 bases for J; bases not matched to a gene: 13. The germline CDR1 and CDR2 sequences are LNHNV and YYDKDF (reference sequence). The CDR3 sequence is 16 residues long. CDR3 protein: CATSRRTGGPTDTQYF. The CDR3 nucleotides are TGTGCCACCTCCCGAAGGACGGGGGGGCCAACAGATACGCAGTATTTT.

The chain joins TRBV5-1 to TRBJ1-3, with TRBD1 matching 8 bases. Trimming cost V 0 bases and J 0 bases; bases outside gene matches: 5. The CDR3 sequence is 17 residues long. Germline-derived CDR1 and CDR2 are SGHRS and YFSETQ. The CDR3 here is CASSLGQGSLSGNTIYF. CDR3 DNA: TGCGCCAGCAGCTTGGGACAGGGGTCCCTCTCTGGAAACACCATATATTTT.

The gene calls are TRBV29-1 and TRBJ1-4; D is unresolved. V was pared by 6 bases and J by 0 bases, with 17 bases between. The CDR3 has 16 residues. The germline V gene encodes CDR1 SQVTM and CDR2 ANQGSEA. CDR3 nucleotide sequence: TGCAGCGTCGGGCAAGCTTGGGAGACAACTAATGAAAAACTGTTTTTT. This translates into CSVGQAWETTNEKLFF.

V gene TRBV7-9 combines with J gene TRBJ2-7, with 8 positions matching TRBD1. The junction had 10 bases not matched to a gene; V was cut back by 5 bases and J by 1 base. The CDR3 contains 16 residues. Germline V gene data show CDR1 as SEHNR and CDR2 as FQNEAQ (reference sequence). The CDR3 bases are TGTGCCAGCAGCCCCCGGGACAGGTACCCTTCCTACGAGCAGTACTTC. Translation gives CASSPRDRYPSYEQYF.

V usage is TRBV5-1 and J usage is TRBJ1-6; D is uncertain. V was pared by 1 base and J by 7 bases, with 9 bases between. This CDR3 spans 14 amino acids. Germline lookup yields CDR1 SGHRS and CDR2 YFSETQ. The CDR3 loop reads CASSLWRVNSPLHF. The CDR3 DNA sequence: TGCGCCAGCAGCTTGTGGAGGGTGAATTCACCCCTCCACTTT.

CDR3 nucleotides: TGTGCCAGCAGTTTTTCCGACAGGGCCACTGAAGCTTTCTTT. This translates into CASSFSDRATEAFF. The chain couples TRBV27 to TRBJ1-1; the match to TRBD1 covers 7 bases. The CDR3 has 14 residues. Per germline, CDR1 MNHEY and CDR2 SMNVEV (reference sequence). V lost 3 bases and J lost 4; bases outside the gene matches: 5.

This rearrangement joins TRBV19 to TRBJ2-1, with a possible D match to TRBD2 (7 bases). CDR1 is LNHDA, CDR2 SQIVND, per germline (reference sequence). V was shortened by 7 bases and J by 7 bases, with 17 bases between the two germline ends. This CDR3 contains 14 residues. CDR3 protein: CASTPGGGSNEQFF. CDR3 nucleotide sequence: TGTGCCAGTACCCCGGGCGGGGGCTCTAATGAGCAGTTCTTC.

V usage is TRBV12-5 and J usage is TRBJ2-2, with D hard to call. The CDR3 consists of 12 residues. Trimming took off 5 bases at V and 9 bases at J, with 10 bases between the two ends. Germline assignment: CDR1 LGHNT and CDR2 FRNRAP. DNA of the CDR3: TGTGCTAGTGGTCGGCTAGACCGGGAGCTGTTTTTT. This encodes CASGRLDRELFF.

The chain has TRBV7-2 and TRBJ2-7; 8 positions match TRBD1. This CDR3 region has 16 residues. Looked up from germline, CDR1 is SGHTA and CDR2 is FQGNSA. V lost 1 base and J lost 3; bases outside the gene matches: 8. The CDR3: CASSLDSGGAFYEQYF. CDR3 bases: TGTGCCAGCAGCTTAGATTCAGGGGGCGCCTTCTACGAGCAGTACTTC.

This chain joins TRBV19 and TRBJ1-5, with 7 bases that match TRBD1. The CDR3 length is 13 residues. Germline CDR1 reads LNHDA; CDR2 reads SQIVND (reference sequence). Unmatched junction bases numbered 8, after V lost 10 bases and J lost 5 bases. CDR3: CATTGTADQPQHF. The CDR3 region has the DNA TGTGCCACCACCGGGACAGCCGATCAGCCCCAGCATTTT.

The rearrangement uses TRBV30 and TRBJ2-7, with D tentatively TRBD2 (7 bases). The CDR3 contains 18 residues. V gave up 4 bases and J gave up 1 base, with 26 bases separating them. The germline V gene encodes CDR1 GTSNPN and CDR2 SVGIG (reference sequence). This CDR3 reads CAWKAKRGGALGSYEQYF. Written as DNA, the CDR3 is TGTGCCTGGAAGGCCAAAAGGGGGGGCGCTTTAGGTTCCTACGAGCAGTACTTC.

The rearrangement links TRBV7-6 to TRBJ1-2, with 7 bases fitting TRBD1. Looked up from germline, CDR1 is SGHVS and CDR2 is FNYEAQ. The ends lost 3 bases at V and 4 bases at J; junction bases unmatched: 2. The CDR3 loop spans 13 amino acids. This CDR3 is CASSFPGGYGYTF. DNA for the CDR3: TGTGCCAGCAGCTTCCCAGGGGGCTATGGCTACACCTTC.

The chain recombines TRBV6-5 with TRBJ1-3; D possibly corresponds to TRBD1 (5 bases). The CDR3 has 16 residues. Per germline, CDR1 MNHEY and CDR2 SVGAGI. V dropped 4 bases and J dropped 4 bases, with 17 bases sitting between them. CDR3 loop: CASSSPGTWSGNTIYF. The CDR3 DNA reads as TGTGCCAGCAGTTCACCCGGGACTTGGTCCGGAAACACCATATATTTT.

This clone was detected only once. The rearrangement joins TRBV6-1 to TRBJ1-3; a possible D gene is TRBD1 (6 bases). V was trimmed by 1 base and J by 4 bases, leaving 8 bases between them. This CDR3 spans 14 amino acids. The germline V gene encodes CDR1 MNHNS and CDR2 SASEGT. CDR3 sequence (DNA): TGTGCCAGCAGTGAAGTAACAGGGGGAAACACCATATATTTT. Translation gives CASSEVTGGNTIYF.

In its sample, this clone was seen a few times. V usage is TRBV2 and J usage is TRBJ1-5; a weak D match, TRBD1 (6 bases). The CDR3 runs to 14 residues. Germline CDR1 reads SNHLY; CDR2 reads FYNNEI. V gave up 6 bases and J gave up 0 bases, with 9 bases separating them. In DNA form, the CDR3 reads TGTGCCAGCAGACGGGACATTAGCAATCAGCCCCAGCATTTT. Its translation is CASRRDISNQPQHF. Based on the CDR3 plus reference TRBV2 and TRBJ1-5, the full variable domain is EPEVTQTPSHQVTQMGQEVILRCVPISNHLYFYWYRQILGQKVEFLVSFYNNEISEKSEIFDDQFSVERPDGSNFTLKIRSTKLEDSAMYFCASRRDISNQPQHFGDGTRLSIL.

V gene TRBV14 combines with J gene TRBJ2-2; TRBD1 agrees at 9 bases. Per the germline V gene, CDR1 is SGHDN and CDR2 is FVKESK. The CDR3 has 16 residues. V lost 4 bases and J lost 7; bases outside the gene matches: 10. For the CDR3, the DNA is TGTGCCAGCAGCCCGGGACAGGGAAGATATATCGGGGAGCTGTTTTTT. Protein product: CASSPGQGRYIGELFF.

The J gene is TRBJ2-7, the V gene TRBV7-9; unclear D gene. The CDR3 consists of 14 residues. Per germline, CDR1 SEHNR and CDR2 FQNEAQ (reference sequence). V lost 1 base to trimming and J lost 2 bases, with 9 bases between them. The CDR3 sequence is CASSLELGPYEQYF. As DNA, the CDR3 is TGTGCCAGCAGCTTAGAGCTAGGCCCCTACGAGCAGTACTTC.

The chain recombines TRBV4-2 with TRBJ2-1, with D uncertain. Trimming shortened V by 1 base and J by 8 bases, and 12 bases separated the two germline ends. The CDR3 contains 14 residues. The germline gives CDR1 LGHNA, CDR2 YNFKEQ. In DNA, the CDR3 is TGTGCCAGCAGCCAAGTATGGAGTAGCTATGAGCAGTTCTTC. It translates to CASSQVWSSYEQFF.

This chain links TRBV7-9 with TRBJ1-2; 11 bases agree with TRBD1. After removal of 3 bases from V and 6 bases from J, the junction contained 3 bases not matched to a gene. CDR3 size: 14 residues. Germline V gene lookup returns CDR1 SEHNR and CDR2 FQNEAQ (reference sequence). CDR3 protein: CASSFWGQGDGYTF. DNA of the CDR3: TGTGCCAGCAGCTTTTGGGGACAGGGGGATGGCTACACCTTC. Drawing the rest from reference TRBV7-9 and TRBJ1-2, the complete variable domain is DTGVSQNPRHKITKRGQNVTFRCDPISEHNRLYWYRQTLGQGPEFLTYFQNEAQLEKSRLLSDRFSAERPKGSFSTLEIQRTEQGDSAMYLCASSFWGQGDGYTFGSGTRLTVV.